The clone carrying this T cell receptor (beta chain) was recorded at least ten times. Its target is unknown. This entry is derived from a study of T-cell reconstitution after alpha-beta-depleted transplantation in children. Study observations and caveats: At around two months after transplant, the alpha-beta T cells were reportedly derived from several hundred expanded clones that came from non-depleted graft cells.

Germline CDR1 DFQATT, CDR2 SNEGSKA (reference sequence). V lost 3 bases and J 0 bases, leaving 9 bases between the germline ends. The CDR3 has 13 amino acids. This sample's TCRbeta library carried unique molecular identifier barcodes. TCRdb analysed the PCR reads with MiXCR anew, one entry per CDR3 protein. The sample holds 670,000 or so distinct CDR3 sequences, approximately 14% seen once. Sequencing used PBMCs, obtained before TCRalphabeta/CD19-depleted stem cell transplant. The clonotype was recovered from a girl aged 2 to 9 with congenital amegakaryocytic thrombocytopenia, due to receive a stem cell transplant. The V gene is TRBV20-1, the J gene TRBJ2-7; D gene uncertain. In nucleotides, the CDR3 is TGCAGTGCTAGTTTCTCCCACTCCTACGAGCAGTACTTC. Protein: CSASFSHSYEQYF.